This T cell receptor (beta chain) originates from a study of technical replicates of blood from a few donors. CDR1 SEHNR and CDR2 FQNEAQ come from the germline V gene (reference sequence). The CDR3 loop spans 14 amino acids. V trimming: 4 bases; J trimming: 3 bases; junction bases outside the gene matches: 5. The table came from immunoSEQ multiplex PCR; TCRdb's copy has only in-frame clones and leaves some out. In the table there are some 70,000 clones, 91% of which are singletons. This sequence was found in a human donor in good health. Some clones in this sample may be carry-over from other donors' samples. The chain uses TRBV7-9 and TRBJ2-7, with TRBD1 matching 8 bases. The sequenced sample consisted of PBMCs. CDR3 nucleotide sequence: TGTGCCAGCAGCTCCGGACAGGGCCTCTACGAGCAGTACTTC. This gives the protein CASSSGQGLYEQYF.